This entry lists 28 T cell receptor beta chains sequenced from one sample in a study of Graves' ophthalmopathy and Graves' hyperthyroidism. From RNA, the CDR3 regions of TCR beta chains were amplified and sequenced. RT-PCR with HTBI primers came first, then second-round multiplex PCR. A single record per CDR3 protein comes from TCRdb applying MiXCR to the multiplex PCR reads. Among 340,000 or so distinct CDR3 sequences listed, about 17% were seen once. Sequenced sample: peripheral blood. The receptors here all came from an adult man with Graves' ophthalmopathy.

This clonotype was observed many times. The CDR3 sequence is CATSRETEGGQPQHF. CDR3 DNA sequence: TGTGCCACCAGCAGAGAGACAGAAGGAGGTCAGCCCCAGCATTTT. This rearrangement joins TRBV15 to TRBJ1-5; D is possibly TRBD1 (5 bases). The CDR3 is 15 amino acids. Trimming cost V 0 bases and J 6 bases, with 12 bases left between them. The germline CDR1 and CDR2 sequences are LNHNV and YYDKDF (reference sequence).

This clonotype appeared many times. The rearrangement links TRBV20-1 to TRBJ2-2; D is tentatively TRBD1 or TRBD2 (6 bases each). V lost 0 bases and J lost 5, with 13 bases in between. Germline V gene sequence: CDR1 DFQATT, CDR2 SNEGSKA (reference sequence). The CDR3 runs to 15 residues. CDR3 region: CSARDRGLITGELFF. DNA of the CDR3: TGCAGTGCTAGAGATCGGGGGCTAATTACCGGGGAGCTGTTTTTT.

In its sample, this clonotype was seen many times. This chain uses TRBV6-2 or TRBV6-3 with TRBJ2-5, with 14 bases fitting TRBD2. The CDR3 is made up of 15 amino acids. The germline V gene encodes CDR1 MNHEY and CDR2 SVGEGT. The V segment lost 8 bases and the J segment 3 bases; nucleotides outside the gene matches: 5. The CDR3 nucleotides are TGTGCCAGCGGAGTGGGACTAGCGGGAGAAGAGACCCAGTACTTC. The encoded protein is CASGVGLAGEETQYF.

This clonotype was seen repeatedly, ten times or more. The chain links TRBV30 to TRBJ2-7, with unresolved D. The CDR3 has 12 amino acids. V was cut by 5 bases and J by 5 bases, with 13 bases left in between. Germline V lookup: CDR1 GTSNPN, CDR2 SVGIG (reference sequence). The CDR3 reads CAWGNRGNEQYF. As DNA, the CDR3 is TGTGCCTGGGGGAACCGTGGCAACGAGCAGTACTTC.

This clonotype was found a few times. This chain links TRBV6-2 or TRBV6-3 with TRBJ2-7; no clear D. Per the germline V gene, CDR1 is MNHEY and CDR2 is SVGEGT. V was cut by 5 bases and J by 6 bases, with 11 bases left in between. This CDR3 contains 12 residues. CDR3 loop: CASSQRSVEQYF. The CDR3 coding sequence is TGTGCCAGCAGTCAACGATCGGTCGAGCAGTACTTC.

The table lists this clonotype with many counts. The J gene is TRBJ1-1, the V gene TRBV2, with a tentative D call TRBD1 (5 bases). Germline V CDR1 and CDR2: SNHLY, FYNNEI. This CDR3 has 14 residues. V was trimmed by 9 bases and J by 6 bases, leaving 20 bases between them. CDR3 residues: CASVMRSLGAEAFF. The CDR3 DNA reads as TGTGCCAGTGTAATGCGGTCCCTGGGGGCTGAAGCTTTCTTT.

This clonotype showed up many times. The gene calls are TRBV24-1 and TRBJ2-2; 8 bases map to TRBD1. V dropped 5 bases and J dropped 3; count of bases not matched to a gene: 7. The CDR3 length is 16 residues. The germline CDR1 and CDR2 sequences are KGHDR and SFDVKD. The CDR3 DNA sequence: TGTGCCACCAGTGGCCGCAGGGGGCTGGACACCGGGGAGCTGTTTTTT. It translates to CATSGRRGLDTGELFF.

This clonotype was counted many times. V and J are TRBV6-2 or TRBV6-3 and TRBJ2-5; tentatively, D is TRBD2 (5 bases). Trimming took off 4 bases at V and 2 bases at J, with 11 bases between the two ends. The CDR3 has 14 amino acids. Looked up from germline, CDR1 is MNHEY and CDR2 is SVGEGT. CDR3 amino acids: CASSFGDRQETQYF. The CDR3 DNA sequence: TGTGCCAGCAGTTTCGGGGATAGGCAAGAGACCCAGTACTTC.

The chain's CDR3 is CAISESTSGFQETQYF. CDR3 coding DNA: TGTGCCATCAGTGAGTCGACTAGCGGATTCCAAGAGACCCAGTACTTC. V gene TRBV10-3 combines with J gene TRBJ2-5, with 9 bases matching TRBD2. J gave up 1 base and V 0 bases, and 3 bases lay outside the gene matches. Germline V gene sequence: CDR1 ENHRY, CDR2 SYGVKD. The CDR3 runs 16 residues.

Many counts were recorded for this clonotype. The CDR3 DNA follows: TGTGCCAGCTGGCGGGCTAGCGGGACCTACAATGAGCAGTTCTTC. It translates to CASWRASGTYNEQFF. The chain employs TRBV18 and TRBJ2-1, with 9 positions matching TRBD2. With V trimmed by 7 bases and J by 2 bases, 6 bases remained unmatched. CDR1 is KGHSH, CDR2 LQKENI, per germline. The CDR3 spans 15 residues.

This chain joins TRBV11-2 and TRBJ2-5, with D maybe TRBD2 (6 bases). The CDR3 length is 15 residues. Germline CDR1 reads SGHAT; CDR2 reads FQNNGV. Trimming took 5 bases from V and 5 from J, leaving 18 bases between them. CDR3 in amino acids: CASSITPGERETQYF. CDR3 bases: TGTGCCAGCAGCATAACCCCGGGGGAGAGGGAGACCCAGTACTTC.

This clonotype was recorded at least ten times. The chain couples TRBV28 to TRBJ1-1; perhaps TRBD1 as D (5 bases). V lost 5 bases and J 0 bases, leaving 13 bases between the germline ends. Germline CDR1 is MDHEN and CDR2 is SYDVKM. The CDR3 has 15 residues. In DNA, the CDR3 is TGTGCCAGCAGTGCCCGGGACCGAATGAACACTGAAGCTTTCTTT. Translating gives CASSARDRMNTEAFF.

This clonotype was found many times. This rearrangement joins TRBV30 to TRBJ2-2; 11 nucleotides agree with TRBD1. Germline V CDR1 and CDR2: GTSNPN, SVGIG (reference sequence). The V segment lost 3 bases and the J segment 6 bases; nucleotides outside the gene matches: 0. The CDR3 is made up of 13 amino acids. CDR3 DNA: TGTGCCTGGAGGGGACAGGGGGCCGGGGAGCTGTTTTTT. Translation: CAWRGQGAGELFF.

A note on this clonotype: The junction departs from germline at one end; a sequencing error may be responsible. The gene calls are TRBV4-1 and TRBJ1-1; 8 positions match TRBD1. This CDR3 is built from 11 residues. The germline V gene has CDR1 MGHRA and CDR2 YSYEKL. CDR3 residues: CASSLSTGVIF. The CDR3 nucleotides read TGTGCCAGCAGTCTGTCGACAGGGGTGATCTTT.

In this sample, this clonotype turned up many times. The chain is built from TRBV6-5 and TRBJ2-5, with D hard to call. This CDR3 region has 15 residues. Trimming shortened V by 2 bases and J by 1 base, and 11 bases separated the two germline ends. Germline V gene data show CDR1 as MNHEY and CDR2 as SVGAGI. The DNA for the CDR3 is TGTGCCAGCAGTTACAATCCAGATTTCCAAGAGACCCAGTACTTC. Its protein product is CASSYNPDFQETQYF.

This clonotype appeared many times. This chain connects TRBV19 to TRBJ1-1; no firm D call. CDR3 length: 12 amino acids. Germline assignment: CDR1 LNHDA and CDR2 SQIVND (reference sequence). Trimming shortened V by 4 bases and J by 11 bases, and 14 bases separated the two germline ends. The CDR3 is CASSTPRGGAFF. The CDR3 nucleotides read TGTGCCAGTAGTACCCCTCGAGGTGGGGCTTTCTTT.

This clonotype came up a few times. A much larger clone differs from this one at a single base, so this may be a read error. V and J are TRBV7-3 and TRBJ2-5; no firm D call. The germline CDR1 and CDR2 sequences are SGHTA and FQGTGA. This CDR3 has 12 amino acids. The CDR3 nucleotides read TGTGCCAGCAGCAAAAACCAAGAGACCCAGCACTTC. Amino acid sequence: CASSKNQETQHF. The full variable domain, its missing parts supplied by reference TRBV7-3 and TRBJ2-5, is GAGVSQTPSNKVTEKGKYVELRCDPISGHTALYWYRQSLGQGPEFLIYFQGTGAADDSGLPNDRFFAVRPEGSVSTLKIQRTERGDSAVYLCASSKNQETQHFGPGTRLLVL.

This clonotype was picked up many times. J is TRBJ1-1 and V is TRBV28; D ambiguous. The ends were cut back, 6 bases at V and 3 bases at J, with 14 bases in the middle. CDR1 and CDR2 from the germline V gene are MDHEN and SYDVKM. There are 14 residues in the CDR3. CDR3 in amino acids: CASSTSFPDTEAFF. CDR3 nucleotides: TGTGCCAGCAGCACCTCCTTCCCGGACACTGAAGCTTTCTTT.

This clonotype was seen at least ten times. The chain has TRBV2 and TRBJ2-7; 7 nucleotides line up with TRBD1. The trim removed 2 bases at V and 6 bases at J, leaving 10 bases unmatched. This CDR3 region has 15 residues. Germline V gives CDR1 SNHLY, CDR2 FYNNEI. Written as DNA, the CDR3 is TGTGCCAGCAGTGAACGGGGCCAGGGGGTGGGCGAGCAGTACTTC. It codes for CASSERGQGVGEQYF. Variable domain in full (rest from reference TRBV2 and TRBJ2-7): EPEVTQTPSHQVTQMGQEVILRCVPISNHLYFYWYRQILGQKVEFLVSFYNNEISEKSEIFDDQFSVERPDGSNFTLKIRSTKLEDSAMYFCASSERGQGVGEQYFGPGTRLTVT.

In its sample, this clonotype was seen many times. V usage is TRBV24-1 and J usage is TRBJ1-2; D unclear. This CDR3 has 13 residues. The V and J ends lost 7 bases and 4 bases respectively, with 12 bases between them. Germline V lookup: CDR1 KGHDR, CDR2 SFDVKD. The CDR3 DNA follows: TGTGCCACCAGAGACACCGGCTCCTATGGCTACACCTTC. Protein: CATRDTGSYGYTF.

This clonotype came up many times. The rearrangement uses TRBV12-3 or TRBV12-4 and TRBJ1-3; D is ambiguous. V shed 1 base and J shed 4 bases, with 5 bases lying between them. The CDR3 covers 13 residues. CDR3 nucleotide sequence: TGTGCCAGCAGTTTAGTCTCCGGAAACACCATATATTTT. Translating it yields CASSLVSGNTIYF.

At least ten counts were recorded for this clonotype. The V and J genes are TRBV6-1 and TRBJ1-5; possible D gene TRBD1, 6 bases. The CDR3 loop spans 15 amino acids. V lost 6 bases, J lost 10 bases, and 22 bases lay in between. Per germline, CDR1 MNHNS and CDR2 SASEGT. The DNA of the CDR3 is TGTGCCAGCAGGACAGGACCAGTGGAGGAGGGCCCCCAGCATTTT. Its protein is CASRTGPVEEGPQHF.

This clonotype was counted ten times or more. The chain carries TRBV6-5 and TRBJ1-2, with 8 bases aligning to TRBD1. Germline CDR1 reads MNHEY; CDR2 reads SVGAGI. This CDR3 contains 15 residues. J was trimmed by 6 bases and V by 2 bases; bases with no gene match: 8. The CDR3 is CASSYASRTGNGYTF. The DNA for the CDR3 is TGTGCCAGCAGTTACGCGTCGCGGACAGGGAATGGCTACACCTTC.

This clonotype was seen repeatedly, ten times or more. The chain uses TRBV6-5 and TRBJ1-2; TRBD1 might be the D (5 bases). The germline gives CDR1 MNHEY, CDR2 SVGAGI. V dropped 6 bases and J dropped 8 bases, with 13 bases sitting between them. The CDR3 contains 12 residues. Here the CDR3 DNA reads TGTGCCAGCAGCCCGACAGAGGGGGGCTACACCTTC. As protein: CASSPTEGGYTF.

This clonotype appeared a few times. A much larger clone lies one base from this, so it may be a read error. The chain joins TRBV3-1 to TRBJ2-7, with D possibly matching TRBD1 (5 bases). The CDR3 consists of 13 residues. V lost 4 bases and J 6 bases, leaving 13 bases between the germline ends. Germline values: CDR1 LGHDT, CDR2 YNNKEL (reference sequence). The CDR3 sequence is CASSPRQSCEQYF. CDR3 nucleotide sequence: TGTGCCAGCAGCCCCCGACAGAGCTGCGAGCAGTACTTC.

This clonotype was counted at least ten times. This chain connects TRBV28 to TRBJ2-7; D uncertain. Germline-derived CDR1 and CDR2 are MDHEN and SYDVKM. V shed 5 bases and J shed 1 base, with 15 bases lying between them. The CDR3 length is 15 residues. Written as DNA, the CDR3 is TGTGCCAGCAGTGGCCGGGTCGATCCATCCTACGAGCAGTACTTC. It yields the protein CASSGRVDPSYEQYF.

This clonotype was seen ten or more times. The chain combines TRBV2 with TRBJ2-7, with D perhaps TRBD1 or TRBD2 (5 bases each). CDR1 is SNHLY and CDR2 is FYNNEI in the germline V gene. CDR3 size: 15 residues. V shed 1 base and J shed 0 bases, with 10 bases lying between them. CDR3 coding DNA: TGTGCCAGCAGTGAAGGTCCAGGGAGCTCCTACGAGCAGTACTTC. Protein: CASSEGPGSSYEQYF.

The chain combines TRBV20-1 with TRBJ2-7; TRBD2 matches at 7 bases. Germline V gene sequence: CDR1 DFQATT, CDR2 SNEGSKA (reference sequence). The CDR3 consists of 12 residues. V shed 4 bases, J shed 12 bases, and the junction held 12 bases outside the gene matches. This CDR3 is CSAKVGGGGWYF. The CDR3 DNA reads as TGCAGTGCTAAAGTGGGCGGGGGAGGTTGGTACTTC.